This T cell receptor beta chain was identified in a study of blood T cells in healthy people across ages (dated by TCRdb to about 2015). Context from the whole study: Template switching captured roughly one uniquely barcoded TCR beta cDNA molecule per two T cells in model experiments. The donors were split into four age groups: young (average about 16 years), middle-aged (about 40), aged (approximately 60) and long-lived (approximately 80). To track age-related changes in TCR beta repertoire diversity, the study relied on deep sequencing normalized with unique cDNA molecular identifiers. The study analyzed two additional independent replicas of 1 million unique cDNA reads from the same blood draw for two donors, one aged 18 to 30 and one aged 80 or older. To avoid experimental bias, donors of different ages were distributed randomly across sequencing lanes.

For this clonotype: There is no known antigen for this receptor. No per-base quality is available; no much larger clone lies one base away.

The method behind the library was 5' RACE. Sequenced using an Illumina HiSeq 2500. A second PCR of roughly 6 to 11 cycles was run with a J-beta primer mix and a sample-barcoded 5' primer. Each TCR beta cDNA molecule received a unique molecular identifier from a template-switch 5' adaptor carrying 12 random nucleotides. At least 2.5 million CDR3-containing paired-end reads were obtained from each sample. The Mint cDNA synthesis kit, primed by a TRBC-specific oligonucleotide, was used to synthesize first-strand cDNA from all RNA. All cDNA was treated with uracil-DNA glycosylase and then went through a first 18-cycle PCR with the universal primers M1SS and BC2_uni_R. The study's own analysis went as follows. Normalization of each sample was performed by random selection of 1 million high-quality reads, each carrying a distinct molecular identifier. Reads sharing molecular identifiers were discarded rather than binned into consensus sequences. MiTCR, run with a Q25 quality threshold and the strictest error-elimination algorithm, handled CDR3 identification, clonotype clustering and error correction. Lower-bound total TCR beta diversity was estimated with a nonparametric unseen species model using Euler transformation. The public reads were quality trimmed at Q25 with fastp and then assembled into clones with MiXCR by TCRdb, keeping productive beta chains. Rows with a matching CDR3 protein are joined into one entry that keeps the most common DNA and genes. The V and J calls follow TCRdb's processing rather than the paper's. A total of some 1.4 million distinct CDR3 sequences appear in this sample, around 42% of them only once. The ten largest account for 7.9% of the sample.

The 39 donors, aged 6 to 90 years, were systemically healthy Caucasian individuals from Russia. Each donor gave 9 to 10 milliliters of peripheral blood, collected into EDTA-treated Vacutainer tubes. Ficoll-Paque density-gradient centrifugation was used to isolate PBMCs, with at least 6.5 million per sample. Trizol reagent was used to extract total RNA from the PBMCs, yielding at least 5.5 micrograms per sample. Naive CD45RAhigh/CD27high T cell percentages were measured by flow cytometry on a PBMC aliquot from every donor. Study-wide findings and limitations: Conclusive comparison of naive and antigen-experienced compartments was prevented by the profiling of bulk unsorted PBMCs. Compared with the aged group, the long-lived group had more naive CD4+ T cells, fewer expanded clones and increased TCR diversity, suggesting age selection. There was a strong correlation between observed TCR beta diversity and the percentage of naive T cells measured by flow cytometry. Total diversity estimates from one million sequenced T cells were considered lower bounds and underestimates. The CMV infection status of donors was not known, potentially confounding age-related changes in expanded clonotypes. As age increased, observed TCR beta diversity per million T cells dropped in a roughly linear way, and a significant reduction was already evident by age around 41.

Including the terminal cysteine and phenylalanine, the CDR3 comprises 16 residues. Just the 48-base CDR3 DNA is kept, in frame starting at base 1. V is reduced by 4 bases and J by 7 bases, leaving a spacing of 18 bases between them. CDR1 and CDR2, looked up from the germline V gene (reference sequence), are SGHKS and YYEKEE. The source of this sequence is a woman aged 18 to 35 in good health. The rearrangement combines TRBV5-5 with TRBJ1-6, with no confidently assigned D gene. Sequencing used blood. The DNA sequence follows: TGTGCCAGCAGCCCGGCCGTACCGCCGTGGAATTCACCCCTCCACTTT. Translated, it gives CASSPAVPPWNSPLHF.